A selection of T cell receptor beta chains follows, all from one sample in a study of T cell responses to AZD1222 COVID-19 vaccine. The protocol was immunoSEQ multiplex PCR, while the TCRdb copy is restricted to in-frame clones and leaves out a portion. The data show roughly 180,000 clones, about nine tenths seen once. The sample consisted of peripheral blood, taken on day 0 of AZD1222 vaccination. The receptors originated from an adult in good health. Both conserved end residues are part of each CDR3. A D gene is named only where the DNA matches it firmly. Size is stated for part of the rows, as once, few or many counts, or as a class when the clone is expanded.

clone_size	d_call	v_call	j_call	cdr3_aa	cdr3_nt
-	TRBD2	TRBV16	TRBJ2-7	CASSPSGGNYEQYF	TGTGCCAGCAGCCCCTCGGGGGGTAACTACGAGCAGTACTTC
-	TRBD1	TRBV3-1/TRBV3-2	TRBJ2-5	CASSPGQGRQETQYF	TGTGCCAGCAGCCCCGGACAGGGGCGCCAAGAGACCCAGTACTTC
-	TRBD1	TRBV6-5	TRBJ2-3	CASRPGQGRSTQYF	TGTGCCAGCAGACCAGGACAGGGGAGGAGTACGCAGTATTTT
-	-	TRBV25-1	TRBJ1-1	CASSESGQGPNTEAFF	TGTGCCAGCAGTGAATCCGGGCAGGGCCCGAACACTGAAGCTTTCTTT
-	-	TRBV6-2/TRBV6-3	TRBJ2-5	CASSTPQETQYF	TGTGCCAGCAGTACTCCCCAAGAGACCCAGTACTTC
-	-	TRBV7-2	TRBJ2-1	CASSRPDPPRPFF	TGTGCCAGCAGTCGGCCCGACCCTCCCCGGCCGTTCTTC
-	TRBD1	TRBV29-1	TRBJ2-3	CSGSSGTGEAQYF	TGCAGCGGGAGTAGTGGGACAGGGGAGGCGCAGTATTTT
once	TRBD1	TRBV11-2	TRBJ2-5	CASSDREETQYF	TGTGCCAGCAGCGACAGGGAGGAGACCCAGTACTTC
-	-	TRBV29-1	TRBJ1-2	CSVEDSSYGYTF	TGCAGCGTTGAGGACAGCTCCTATGGCTACACCTTC
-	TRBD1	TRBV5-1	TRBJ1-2	CASSLSQGTDGYTF	TGCGCCAGCAGCTTGAGCCAAGGGACAGATGGCTACACCTTC
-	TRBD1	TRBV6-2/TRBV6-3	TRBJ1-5	CASSYPGGGNQPQHF	TGTGCCAGCAGTTACCCAGGGGGCGGCAATCAGCCCCAGCATTTT
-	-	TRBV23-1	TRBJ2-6	CASSQSKHTGANVLTF	TGCGCCAGCAGTCAATCGAAACATACGGGGGCCAACGTCCTGACTTTC
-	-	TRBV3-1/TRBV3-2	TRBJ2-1	CASSPPTDNEQFF	TGTGCCAGCAGTCCCCCGACGGACAATGAGCAGTTCTTC
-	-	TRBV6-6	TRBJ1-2	CASSRGGPYGYTF	TGTGCCAGCAGCCGGGGGGGTCCCTATGGCTACACCTTC
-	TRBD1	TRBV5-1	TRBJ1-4	CASSWDREKLFF	TGCGCCAGCAGCTGGGACAGGGAAAAACTGTTTTTT
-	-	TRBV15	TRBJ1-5	CATSRVGFGNQPQHF	TGTGCCACCAGCAGAGTGGGGTTCGGCAATCAGCCCCAGCATTTT
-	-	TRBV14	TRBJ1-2	CASSQGGYYGYTF	TGTGCCAGCAGCCAAGGGGGATACTATGGCTACACCTTC
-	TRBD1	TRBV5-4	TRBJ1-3	CASSPGTGALSSGNTIYF	TGTGCCAGCAGTCCCGGGACAGGGGCCCTAAGCTCTGGAAACACCATATATTTT
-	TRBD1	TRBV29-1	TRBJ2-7	CSVEVDRVSYEQYF	TGCAGCGTTGAAGTGGACAGGGTCTCCTACGAGCAGTACTTC
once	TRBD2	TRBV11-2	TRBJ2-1	CASSPRLGLANEQFF	TGTGCCAGCAGCCCTCGTCTGGGACTAGCGAATGAGCAGTTCTTC
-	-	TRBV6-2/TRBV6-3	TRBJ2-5	CASSYPGREETQYF	TGTGCCAGCAGTTACCCGGGAAGAGAGGAGACCCAGTACTTC
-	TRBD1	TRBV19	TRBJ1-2	CASSIQDRVYGYTF	TGTGCCAGTAGTATCCAGGACAGGGTCTATGGCTACACCTTC
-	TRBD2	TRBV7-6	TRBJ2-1	CASSLNQRGGNEQFF	TGTGCCAGCAGTCTTAACCAGCGGGGGGGCAATGAGCAGTTCTTC
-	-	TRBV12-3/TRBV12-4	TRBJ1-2	CATPSGGAGGYTF	TGTGCCACCCCCTCGGGGGGCGCGGGGGGCTACACCTTC
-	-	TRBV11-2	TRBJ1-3	CASSLGRHSGNTIYF	TGTGCCAGCAGCTTAGGGCGGCACTCTGGAAACACCATATATTTT
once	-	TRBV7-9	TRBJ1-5	CASSVTGNQPQHF	TGTGCCAGCAGCGTCACAGGGAATCAGCCCCAGCATTTT
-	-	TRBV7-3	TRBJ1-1	CASSSGLNTEAFF	TGTGCCAGCAGCTCTGGGTTGAACACTGAAGCTTTCTTT
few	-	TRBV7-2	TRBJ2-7	CASSLASSPPYEQYF	TGTGCCAGCAGCTTAGCAAGCTCCCCCCCCTACGAGCAGTACTTC
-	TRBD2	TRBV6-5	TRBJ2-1	CASRSGGSYNEQFF	TGTGCCAGCAGGTCGGGGGGTTCCTACAATGAGCAGTTCTTC
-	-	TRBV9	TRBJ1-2	CASSVGKGNYGYTF	TGTGCCAGCAGCGTAGGAAAAGGGAACTATGGCTACACCTTC
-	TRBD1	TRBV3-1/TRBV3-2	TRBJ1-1	CASSQDRGTAEAFF	TGTGCCAGCAGCCAGGACAGGGGAACGGCTGAAGCTTTCTTT
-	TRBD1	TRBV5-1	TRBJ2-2	CASSPTGTGRGGELFF	TGCGCCAGCAGCCCTACCGGGACAGGGCGGGGCGGGGAGCTGTTTTTT
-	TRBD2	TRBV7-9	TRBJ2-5	CASSWALTSGGEQTQYF	TGTGCCAGCAGCTGGGCGCTAACTAGCGGGGGCGAGCAGACCCAGTACTTC
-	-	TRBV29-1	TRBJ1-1	CSVEPQGLVEAFF	TGCAGCGTTGAACCCCAGGGGTTAGTGGAAGCTTTCTTT
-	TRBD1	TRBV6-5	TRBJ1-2	CASRQGRNYGYTF	TGTGCCAGCAGACAGGGGAGAAACTATGGCTACACCTTC
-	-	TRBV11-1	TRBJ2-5	CASSARGGETQYF	TGTGCCAGCAGCGCCAGGGGGGGAGAGACCCAGTACTTC
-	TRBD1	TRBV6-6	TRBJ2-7	CASSWRQGRHEQYF	TGTGCCAGCAGTTGGAGACAGGGGCGACACGAGCAGTACTTC
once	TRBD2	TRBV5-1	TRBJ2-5	CASRRDLAAQETQYF	TGCGCCAGCAGGAGGGATCTAGCGGCCCAAGAGACCCAGTACTTC
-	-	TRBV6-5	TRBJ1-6	CASSYGRGPASPLHF	TGTGCCAGCAGTTACGGTCGCGGACCAGCGTCACCCCTCCACTTT
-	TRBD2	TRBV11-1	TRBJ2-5	CASSLSGGGKTQYF	TGTGCCAGCAGCTTATCTGGCGGGGGTAAGACCCAGTACTTC
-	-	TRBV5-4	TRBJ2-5	CASSLGSGQETQYF	TGTGCCAGCAGCTTGGGAAGCGGACAAGAGACCCAGTACTTC
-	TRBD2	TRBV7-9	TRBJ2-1	CASSLASGTTKQFF	TGTGCCAGCAGCTTAGCATCCGGGACTACAAAGCAGTTCTTC
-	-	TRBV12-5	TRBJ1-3	CASGLTGTGNTIYF	TGTGCTAGTGGTTTGACAGGGACTGGAAACACCATATATTTT
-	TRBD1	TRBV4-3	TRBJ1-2	CASSHSGQGVGYTF	TGCGCCAGCAGCCATTCCGGACAGGGGGTAGGCTACACCTTC
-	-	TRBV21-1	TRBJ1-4	CASTSRKATNEKLFF	TGTGCCAGCACCTCCCGGAAAGCAACTAATGAAAAACTGTTTTTT
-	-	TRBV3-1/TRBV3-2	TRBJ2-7	CASSQAAAGFSYEQYF	TGTGCCAGCAGCCAAGCAGCAGCAGGTTTCTCCTACGAGCAGTACTTC
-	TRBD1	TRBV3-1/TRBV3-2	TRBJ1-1	CASSQETGWDLEAFF	TGTGCCAGCAGCCAAGAGACAGGGTGGGACCTTGAAGCTTTCTTT
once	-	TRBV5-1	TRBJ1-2	CASSPDNYYGYTF	TGCGCCAGCAGCCCGGACAACTACTATGGCTACACCTTC
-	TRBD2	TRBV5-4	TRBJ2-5	CASSYPSGGRQETQYF	TGTGCCAGCAGCTATCCTAGCGGGGGGAGGCAAGAGACCCAGTACTTC
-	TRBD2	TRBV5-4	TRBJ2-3	CASSLAVTSPADTQYF	TGTGCCAGCAGCTTGGCGGTGACTAGCCCCGCTGATACGCAGTATTTT
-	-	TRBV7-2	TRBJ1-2	CASSRDRSVSYGYTF	TGTGCCAGCAGCCGTGACCGGAGCGTAAGCTATGGCTACACCTTC
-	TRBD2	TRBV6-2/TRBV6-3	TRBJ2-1	CASSLAGASDEQFF	TGTGCCAGCAGCCTAGCGGGGGCTTCCGATGAGCAGTTCTTC
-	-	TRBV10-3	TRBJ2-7	CAIRTDGSSYEQYF	TGTGCCATCAGAACCGACGGTAGCTCCTACGAGCAGTACTTC
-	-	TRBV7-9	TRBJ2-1	CASSLAVWEQFF	TGTGCCAGCAGCTTAGCAGTCTGGGAGCAGTTCTTC
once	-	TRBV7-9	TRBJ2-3	CASSRIEGADTQYF	TGTGCCAGCAGCCGAATCGAGGGGGCAGATACGCAGTATTTT
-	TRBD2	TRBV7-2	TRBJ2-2	CASSPGTSGGELFF	TGTGCCAGCAGCCCAGGGACTAGCGGGGGGGAGCTGTTTTTT
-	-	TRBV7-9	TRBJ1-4	CASSSERVPEKLFF	TGTGCCAGCAGCTCCGAGCGGGTACCGGAAAAACTGTTTTTT